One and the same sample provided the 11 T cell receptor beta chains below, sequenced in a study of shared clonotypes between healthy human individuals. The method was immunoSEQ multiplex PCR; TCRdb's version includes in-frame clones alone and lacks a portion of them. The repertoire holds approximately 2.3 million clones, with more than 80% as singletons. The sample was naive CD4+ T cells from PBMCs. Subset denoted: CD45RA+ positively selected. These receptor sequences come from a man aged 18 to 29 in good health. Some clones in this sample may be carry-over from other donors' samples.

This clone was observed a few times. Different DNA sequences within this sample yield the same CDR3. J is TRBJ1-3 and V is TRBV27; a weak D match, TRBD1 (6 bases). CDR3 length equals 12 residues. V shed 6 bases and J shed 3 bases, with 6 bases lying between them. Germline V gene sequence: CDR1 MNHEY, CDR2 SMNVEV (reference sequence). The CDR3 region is CASRGGGNTIYF. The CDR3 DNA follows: TGTGCCAGCAGAGGGGGTGGAAACACCATATATTTT.

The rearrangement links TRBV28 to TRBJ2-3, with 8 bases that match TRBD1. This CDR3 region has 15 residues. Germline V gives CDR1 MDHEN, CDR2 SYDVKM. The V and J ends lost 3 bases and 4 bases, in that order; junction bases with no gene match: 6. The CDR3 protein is CASSFYGQGADTQYF. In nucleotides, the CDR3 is TGTGCCAGCAGTTTCTACGGACAGGGCGCAGATACGCAGTATTTT.

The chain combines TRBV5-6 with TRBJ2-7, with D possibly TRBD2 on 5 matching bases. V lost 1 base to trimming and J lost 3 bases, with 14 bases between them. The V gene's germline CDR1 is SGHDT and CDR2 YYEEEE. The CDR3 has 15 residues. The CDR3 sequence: CASSLWGERSYEQYF. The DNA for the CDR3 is TGTGCCAGCAGCTTGTGGGGTGAGCGGAGCTACGAGCAGTACTTC.

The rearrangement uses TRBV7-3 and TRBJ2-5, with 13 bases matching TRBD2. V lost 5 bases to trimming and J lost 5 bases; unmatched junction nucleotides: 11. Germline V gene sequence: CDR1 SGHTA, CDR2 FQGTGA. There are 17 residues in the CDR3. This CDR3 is CASSAGPGLAGFETQYF. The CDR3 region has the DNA TGTGCCAGCAGCGCAGGCCCGGGACTAGCGGGATTCGAGACCCAGTACTTC.

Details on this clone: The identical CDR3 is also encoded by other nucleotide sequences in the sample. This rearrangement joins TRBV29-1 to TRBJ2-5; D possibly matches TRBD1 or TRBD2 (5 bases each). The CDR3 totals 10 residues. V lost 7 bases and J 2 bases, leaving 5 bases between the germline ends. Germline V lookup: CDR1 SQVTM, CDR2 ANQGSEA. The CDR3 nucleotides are TGCAGCGGGGGGCAAGAGACCCAGTACTTC. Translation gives CSGGQETQYF.

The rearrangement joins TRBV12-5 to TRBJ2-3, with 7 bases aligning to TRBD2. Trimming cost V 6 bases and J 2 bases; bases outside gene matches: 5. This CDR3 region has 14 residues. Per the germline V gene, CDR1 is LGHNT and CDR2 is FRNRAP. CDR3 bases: TGTGCTAGTGGCCTCGGACTAGTCACAGATACGCAGTATTTT. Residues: CASGLGLVTDTQYF.

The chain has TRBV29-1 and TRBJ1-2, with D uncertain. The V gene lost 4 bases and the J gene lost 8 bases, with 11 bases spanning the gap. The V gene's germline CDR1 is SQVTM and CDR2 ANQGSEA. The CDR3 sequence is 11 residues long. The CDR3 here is CSVVAGKGYTF. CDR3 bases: TGCAGCGTTGTCGCGGGTAAGGGCTACACCTTC.

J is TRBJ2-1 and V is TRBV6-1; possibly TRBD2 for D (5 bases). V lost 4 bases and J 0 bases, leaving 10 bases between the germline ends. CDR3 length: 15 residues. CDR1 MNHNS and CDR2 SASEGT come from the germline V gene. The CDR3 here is CASSASSNSYNEQFF. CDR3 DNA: TGTGCCAGCAGTGCGTCTAGCAACTCCTACAATGAGCAGTTCTTC.

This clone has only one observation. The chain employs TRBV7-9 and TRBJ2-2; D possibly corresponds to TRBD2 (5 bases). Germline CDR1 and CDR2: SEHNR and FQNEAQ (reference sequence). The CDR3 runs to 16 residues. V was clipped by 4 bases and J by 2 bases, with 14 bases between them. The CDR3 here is CASSSPRAVNTGELFF. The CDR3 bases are TGTGCCAGCAGCTCCCCCCGAGCGGTAAACACCGGGGAGCTGTTTTTT.

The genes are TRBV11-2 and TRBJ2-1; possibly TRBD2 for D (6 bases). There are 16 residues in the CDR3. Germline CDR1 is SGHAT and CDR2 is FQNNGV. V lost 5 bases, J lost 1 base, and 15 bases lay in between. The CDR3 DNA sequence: TGTGCCAGCAGCCCCGGGACTTACAAGTCCTACAATGAGCAGTTCTTC. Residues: CASSPGTYKSYNEQFF.

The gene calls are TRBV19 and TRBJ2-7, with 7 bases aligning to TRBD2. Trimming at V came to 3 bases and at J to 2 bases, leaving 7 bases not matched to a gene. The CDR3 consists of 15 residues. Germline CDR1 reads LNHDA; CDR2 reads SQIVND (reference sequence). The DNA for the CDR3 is TGTGCCAGTAGTATTCTCTACGCGGGGGCCTACGAGCAGTACTTC. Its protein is CASSILYAGAYEQYF.